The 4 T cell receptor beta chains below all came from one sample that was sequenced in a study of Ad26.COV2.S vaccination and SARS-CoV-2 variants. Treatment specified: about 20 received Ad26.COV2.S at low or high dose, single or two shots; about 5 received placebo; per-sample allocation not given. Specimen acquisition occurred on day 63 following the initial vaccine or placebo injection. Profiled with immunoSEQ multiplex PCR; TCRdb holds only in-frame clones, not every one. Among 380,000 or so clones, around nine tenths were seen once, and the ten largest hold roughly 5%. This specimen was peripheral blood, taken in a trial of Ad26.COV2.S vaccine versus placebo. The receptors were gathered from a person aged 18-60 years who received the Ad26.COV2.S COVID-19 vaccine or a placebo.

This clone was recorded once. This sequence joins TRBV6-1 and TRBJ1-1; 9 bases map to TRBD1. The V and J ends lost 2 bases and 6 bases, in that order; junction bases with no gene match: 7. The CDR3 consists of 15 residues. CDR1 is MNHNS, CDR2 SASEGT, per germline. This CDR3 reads CASSEYGQGSAEAFF. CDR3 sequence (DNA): TGTGCCAGCAGTGAATACGGACAGGGGTCCGCTGAAGCTTTCTTT.

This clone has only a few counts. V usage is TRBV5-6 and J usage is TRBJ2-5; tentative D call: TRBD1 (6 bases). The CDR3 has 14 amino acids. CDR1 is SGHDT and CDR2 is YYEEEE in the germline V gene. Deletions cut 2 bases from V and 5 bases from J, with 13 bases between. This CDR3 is CASSFGTSVETQYF. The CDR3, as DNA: TGTGCCAGCAGCTTCGGGACATCGGTGGAGACCCAGTACTTC. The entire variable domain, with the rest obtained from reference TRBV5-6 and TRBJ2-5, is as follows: DAGVTQSPTHLIKTRGQQVTLRCSPKSGHDTVSWYQQALGQGPQFIFQYYEEEERQRGNFPDRFSGHQFPNYSSELNVNALLLGDSALYLCASSFGTSVETQYFGPGTRLLVL.

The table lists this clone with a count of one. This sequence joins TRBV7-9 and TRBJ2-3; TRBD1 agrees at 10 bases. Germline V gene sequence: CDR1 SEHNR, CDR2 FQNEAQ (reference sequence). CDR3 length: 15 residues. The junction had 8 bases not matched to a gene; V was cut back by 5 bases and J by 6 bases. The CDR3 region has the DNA TGTGCCAGCAGCCACCGACAGGGGGCGCACGATACGCAGTATTTT. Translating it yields CASSHRQGAHDTQYF.

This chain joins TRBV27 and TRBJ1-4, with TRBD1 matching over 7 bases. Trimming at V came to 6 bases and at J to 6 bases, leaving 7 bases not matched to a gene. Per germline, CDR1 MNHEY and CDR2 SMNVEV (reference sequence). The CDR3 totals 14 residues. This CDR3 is CASRRQGTDEKLFF. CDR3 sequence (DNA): TGTGCCAGCAGGAGACAGGGTACTGATGAAAAACTGTTTTTT.